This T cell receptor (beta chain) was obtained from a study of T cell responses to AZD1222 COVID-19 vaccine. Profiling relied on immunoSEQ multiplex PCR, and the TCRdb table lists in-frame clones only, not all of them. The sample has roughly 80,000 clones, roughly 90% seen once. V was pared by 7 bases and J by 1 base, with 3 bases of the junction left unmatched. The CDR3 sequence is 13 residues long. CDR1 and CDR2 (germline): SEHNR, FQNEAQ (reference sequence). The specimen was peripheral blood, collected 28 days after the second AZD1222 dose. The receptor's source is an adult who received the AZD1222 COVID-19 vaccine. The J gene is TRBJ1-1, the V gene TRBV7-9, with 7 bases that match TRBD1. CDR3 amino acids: CASMGQTNTEAFF. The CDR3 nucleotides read TGTGCCAGCATGGGACAGACGAACACTGAAGCTTTCTTT.